Sequencing of this TCR beta chain was carried out in a study of identical twins. Study results and caveats: The same donors were not followed; conclusions instead depended on cross-sectional statistical analysis. Zero-insertion analyses could be partly confounded by invariant MAIT and iNKT cells.

In the case of this clonotype: As yet, its antigen is unknown. The junction and the germline gene differ at one end; a read error may be behind it.

The CDR3 covers 16 residues. Template switching created a universal primer site, and the cDNA included unique molecular identifiers. One entry per CDR3 protein results from TCRdb running MiXCR on the 5' RACE reads. Of about 890,000 distinct CDR3 sequences in the sample, roughly an eighth were seen once. This sample was also put to use in a study of yellow fever vaccine responses in identical twins.

The chain uses TRBV12-3 or TRBV12-4 and TRBJ2-1; 14 bases are shared with TRBD2. Sample: PBMCs. The source of this sequence is a woman aged 18-35 years in good health. CDR3 sequence (DNA): TGTGCCCGCAGCCGGGGACTAGCGGGAGAGAGTAATGAGCAGTTCTTC. This gives the protein CARSRGLAGESNEQFF.